This TCR beta chain was identified in a study of identifying expanded T cells in peripheral blood (dated by TCRdb to between 2018 and 2020). The study in broad terms: Separate aliquots of the same genomic DNA pool were sequenced to produce technical replicates, and four replicates were compared in pairs.

TCRbeta CDR3 regions were profiled with the immunoSEQ Assay using bias-controlled multiplex PCR amplification of genomic DNA. In the paper's pipeline: The absolute abundance of each unique TCRbeta CDR3 region was quantified after sequences were collapsed and filtered. Two models were used to test differential abundance: a binomial model (Fisher-equivalent) and a beta-binomial model that adds time-dependent variance fitted from healthy donors. Clones with fewer than 5 combined templates were excluded, and clones with Benjamini-Hochberg FDR below 0.01 were called differentially abundant. Using the form v = (b*log(k)+a)^2, the beta-binomial variance was modeled as a function of the total template count across the two samples. The source is immuneACCESS, and TCRdb retained only in-frame sequences with V and J called. Part of the clones is not carried over; for the studies checked, unresolved V genes explain less than half of this, and the remainder is unexplained. From that table come the V and J calls and clone size; the DNA was used to work out D and trimming. The sample yields some 120,000 clones; 75% to 90% were counted once. The ten largest clones represent more than 2.5% of the sample.

No immune events, such as infections, were documented for the healthy donors during the collection period. Healthy-donor blood repertoires served as a training cohort to calibrate time-dependent variance in a beta-binomial model of T-cell clone differential abundance. There were about ten healthy donors in the training cohort, of whom 3 were female and 7 were male. The donors were between roughly 29 and 65 years old, with an average age of around 42 years. Whole blood, obtained from a commercial supplier, was collected from each healthy donor at three time points spaced approximately 15 days apart. For immunosequencing, genomic DNA was extracted from unsorted whole blood. On the study overall, not on this receptor specifically: In all healthy donors, the variance in clone template counts between samples taken two weeks apart rose significantly as total template count increased. Across all healthy-donor time intervals, the beta-binomial model significantly lowered both the number of clones called differentially abundant and the false-positive rate. It was expected by the authors that biological variance in healthy repertoires might increase further over much longer intervals, such as months to years. The binomial model flagged around 1.3 differentially abundant clones between technical replicates, compared with roughly 15 over two weeks and about 20 over about 4 weeks.

V trim: 6 bases; J trim: 1 base; unmatched bases: 5. As encoded in the germline V gene (reference sequence), CDR1 is MNHNY while CDR2 is SVGAGI. The CDR3 has 14 amino acids, counting the end cysteine and phenylalanine. The only DNA kept is the CDR3, 42 bases in frame from the first base. This clone has more than one count but fewer than ten. Its antigen is not yet known. The sample holds no much larger clone one base away, and base qualities are not on file. The chain uses TRBV6-6 and TRBJ1-2; 7 middle bases align to TRBD1. This sequence originates from a person aged 18 to 70 in good health. Specimen: blood. The CDR3 reads as follows: CASRGDRDNYGYTF. The nucleotide sequence is TGTGCCAGCAGGGGAGACAGGGATAACTATGGCTACACCTTC.